The 17 T cell receptor beta chains reported below all come from one sample, sequenced in a study of blood T cell repertoires in COVID-19. Profiled with immunoSEQ multiplex PCR; TCRdb holds only in-frame clones, not every one. The data hold 250,000 to 350,000 clones, with 85% to 90% observed a single time. The sequencing sample was made of peripheral blood. The receptors here all came from a woman in her twenties or thirties with COVID-19, enrolled during active disease.

The chain employs TRBV30 and TRBJ1-6, with D unresolved. Germline values: CDR1 GTSNPN, CDR2 SVGIG (reference sequence). V was clipped by 1 base and J by 5 bases, with 3 bases between them. This CDR3 has 12 residues. The CDR3 DNA is TGTGCCTGGAGTGCAGATAATTCACCCCTCCACTTT. Translation gives CAWSADNSPLHF. Full variable domain (remainder filled in from reference TRBV30 and TRBJ1-6): SQTIHQWPATLVQPVGSPLSLECTVEGTSNPNLYWYRQAAGRGLQLLFYSVGIGQISSEVPQNLSASRPQDRQFILSSKKLLLSDSGFYLCAWSADNSPLHFGNGTRLTVT.

The rearrangement uses TRBV3-1 (or the pseudogene TRBV3-2) and TRBJ2-2; 7 bases align to TRBD2. Germline lookup yields CDR1 LGHDT and CDR2 YNNKEL (reference sequence). The V segment lost 3 bases and the J segment 0 bases; nucleotides outside the gene matches: 7. The CDR3 has 17 amino acids. CDR3 region: CASSHRSREANTGELFF. In DNA form, the CDR3 reads TGTGCCAGCAGCCACCGATCTCGGGAGGCGAACACCGGGGAGCTGTTTTTT.

This sequence joins TRBV2 and TRBJ1-3; no clear D gene. The ends were cut back, 4 bases at V and 1 base at J, with 17 bases in the middle. Germline CDR1 reads SNHLY; CDR2 reads FYNNEI. The CDR3 length is 17 residues. In nucleotides, the CDR3 is TGTGCCAGCAGTGGGAGGGTCGATGTGACTTCTGGAAACACCATATATTTT. Residues: CASSGRVDVTSGNTIYF.

This clone showed up just once. This sequence joins TRBV10-3 and TRBJ2-4, with 8 bases that match TRBD1. Germline lookup yields CDR1 ENHRY and CDR2 SYGVKD. Germline trimming cut 0 bases from V and 2 bases from J; bases unmatched to any gene: 6. The CDR3 covers 17 residues. The CDR3: CAISESIQGATKNIQYF. The DNA for the CDR3 is TGTGCCATCAGTGAGTCGATTCAGGGGGCGACCAAAAACATTCAGTACTTC.

The chain combines TRBV7-2 with TRBJ2-7; 11 nucleotides match TRBD1. CDR3 size: 14 residues. V was pared by 5 bases and J by 3 bases, with 3 bases of the junction left unmatched. Germline V gene data show CDR1 as SGHTA and CDR2 as FQGNSA. Here the CDR3 reads CASSTGTGGYEQYF. The CDR3, as DNA: TGTGCCAGCAGCACCGGGACAGGGGGCTACGAGCAGTACTTC.

V is TRBV19 and J is TRBJ2-1, with 7 bases fitting TRBD2. The V gene's germline CDR1 is LNHDA and CDR2 SQIVND (reference sequence). CDR3 length: 12 residues. J was trimmed by 6 bases and V by 4 bases; bases with no gene match: 0. The CDR3 spells CASSRLANEQFF. Here the CDR3 DNA reads TGTGCCAGTAGTAGACTAGCCAATGAGCAGTTCTTC.

The V and J genes are TRBV7-9 and TRBJ1-5, with D unresolved. Trimming removed 6 bases from V and 5 bases from J, with 8 bases in between. Germline assignment: CDR1 SEHNR and CDR2 FQNEAQ (reference sequence). The CDR3 totals 12 residues. In DNA, the CDR3 is TGTGCCAGCAGGTGGGAGTATCAGCCCCAGCATTTT. This gives the protein CASRWEYQPQHF.

The chain carries TRBV5-8 and TRBJ1-1; D ambiguous. CDR1 and CDR2 from the germline V gene are SGHTS and YDEGEE. The CDR3 has 15 amino acids. The germline V and J ends were trimmed by 0 bases and 2 bases, with 11 bases remaining between them. The CDR3, as DNA: TGTGCCAGCAGCTTGGCCATTGGAGTCAACACTGAAGCTTTCTTT. Translating gives CASSLAIGVNTEAFF.

This chain links TRBV5-1 with TRBJ2-1; no clear D. CDR1 and CDR2 from the germline V gene are SGHRS and YFSETQ. Deletions cut 0 bases from V and 1 base from J, with 8 bases between. This CDR3 region has 15 residues. The CDR3 DNA is TGCGCCAGCAGCTTGGGGCCAGGTTCCTACAATGAGCAGTTCTTC. Its protein is CASSLGPGSYNEQFF.

A single count supports this clone. CDR3 residues: CASSQDPVRTEAFF. The CDR3 DNA is TGCGCCAGCAGCCAAGATCCCGTGCGCACTGAAGCTTTCTTT. The J gene is TRBJ1-1, the V gene TRBV4-1; D unclear. CDR3 length equals 14 residues. Trimming cost V 0 bases and J 4 bases, with 9 bases left between them. Germline CDR1 reads MGHRA; CDR2 reads YSYEKL.

V usage is TRBV5-1 and J usage is TRBJ1-5, with 7 positions matching TRBD1. The CDR3 extends over 17 amino acids. J lost 3 bases, V lost 0 bases, and 9 bases had no gene match. Germline CDR1 and CDR2: SGHRS and YFSETQ. Here the CDR3 DNA reads TGCGCCAGCAGCTTGGGCGCCCGACAGGGAGCCAATCAGCCCCAGCATTTT. This gives the protein CASSLGARQGANQPQHF.

This sequence joins TRBV18 and TRBJ2-7; 8 bases match TRBD2. The CDR3 is made up of 16 amino acids. V was pared by 0 bases and J by 0 bases, with 4 bases of the junction left unmatched. Germline CDR1 reads KGHSH; CDR2 reads LQKENI. The CDR3 DNA reads as TGTGCCAGCTCACCACCGCAACTAGCGGACTCCTACGAGCAGTACTTC. It translates to CASSPPQLADSYEQYF.

This rearrangement joins TRBV2 to TRBJ1-4; TRBD1 might be the D (5 bases). V lost 8 bases to trimming and J lost 6 bases, with 19 bases between them. Germline V gives CDR1 SNHLY, CDR2 FYNNEI. This CDR3 is built from 15 residues. CDR3: CASCVDGGTDEKLFF. For the CDR3, the DNA is TGTGCCAGCTGCGTCGACGGGGGGACGGATGAAAAACTGTTTTTT.

This chain uses TRBV30 with TRBJ1-6, with a weak D call TRBD1 (6 bases). CDR1 is GTSNPN, CDR2 SVGIG, per germline (reference sequence). The V gene lost 7 bases and the J gene lost 7 bases, with 17 bases spanning the gap. The CDR3 is 14 residues long. CDR3 sequence: CALRGDDRNSPLHF. In DNA, the CDR3 is TGTGCCTTGAGGGGGGACGACAGGAATTCACCCCTCCACTTT.

The genes are TRBV10-3 and TRBJ2-5, with D perhaps TRBD2 (6 bases). The germline gives CDR1 ENHRY, CDR2 SYGVKD. CDR3 size: 13 residues. The germline V and J ends were trimmed by 8 bases and 2 bases, with 12 bases remaining between them. CDR3 loop: CAIGRGEQETQYF. As DNA, the CDR3 is TGTGCCATCGGCCGCGGGGAGCAAGAGACCCAGTACTTC.

This rearrangement joins TRBV28 to TRBJ2-1, with 8 bases that match TRBD2. Germline values: CDR1 MDHEN, CDR2 SYDVKM. This CDR3 comprises 16 residues. Germline trimming cut 2 bases from V and 4 bases from J; bases unmatched to any gene: 7. The CDR3 sequence is CASSLKLSGAYNEQFF. CDR3 DNA sequence: TGTGCCAGCAGTTTAAAACTTAGCGGGGCTTACAATGAGCAGTTCTTC.

The genes are TRBV11-2 and TRBJ1-2; 7 positions agree with TRBD1. Germline CDR1 and CDR2: SGHAT and FQNNGV. CDR3 length: 12 residues. The CDR3, as DNA: TGTGGTTCGGGGACAGACAACTATGGCTACACCTTC. This sequence encodes CGSGTDNYGYTF.